These 9 T cell receptor beta chains were sequenced from one sample in a study of T cells in localized non-small cell lung cancer. The protocol was immunoSEQ multiplex PCR, while the TCRdb copy is restricted to in-frame clones and leaves out a portion. The data hold tens of thousands of clones, with roughly 89% observed a single time. The sequencing here drew on peripheral blood mononuclear cells, taken before any cancer treatment. These receptors were collected from a male donor aged 60 or older with stage II lung adenocarcinoma.

The J gene is TRBJ2-7, the V gene TRBV29-1, with D unclear. Between the trimmed V and J ends, which lost 5 bases and 4 bases, there was a span of 12 bases. Germline CDR1 reads SQVTM; CDR2 reads ANQGSEA. The CDR3 covers 12 residues. The CDR3 loop reads CSVFRQGYEQYF. CDR3 nucleotide sequence: TGCAGCGTTTTCCGACAAGGGTACGAGCAGTACTTC.

V gene TRBV7-8 combines with J gene TRBJ2-7, with a tentative D call TRBD2 (5 bases). The V end lost 2 bases, the J end lost 2 bases, and 13 bases lay between the germline ends. The CDR3 consists of 15 residues. Per germline, CDR1 SGHVS and CDR2 FQNEAQ. The CDR3 DNA reads as TGTGCCAGCAGCTTATCGGTGGGAGTGCCCTACGAGCAGTACTTC. Its protein product is CASSLSVGVPYEQYF.

The chain is built from TRBV18 and TRBJ1-6; 10 bases match TRBD1. Looked up from germline, CDR1 is KGHSH and CDR2 is LQKENI. With 3 bases clipped from V and 12 bases from J, the junction kept 2 bases outside the gene matches. The CDR3 loop spans 13 amino acids. CDR3 nucleotides: TGTGCCAGCTCACCGGGACAGGGGCGACCCCTCCACTTT. Protein product: CASSPGQGRPLHF.

The gene calls are TRBV6-6 and TRBJ1-2; D gene uncertain. The V gene's germline CDR1 is MNHNY and CDR2 SVGAGI (reference sequence). The CDR3 extends over 12 amino acids. V was cut by 0 bases and J by 7 bases, with 6 bases left in between. The CDR3 protein is CASSYSGFGYTF. As DNA, the CDR3 is TGTGCCAGCAGTTACTCAGGCTTTGGCTACACCTTC.

This clone was seen only once. V gene TRBV18 combines with J gene TRBJ1-2, with 8 positions matching TRBD1. There are 14 residues in the CDR3. The V gene's germline CDR1 is KGHSH and CDR2 LQKENI. V shed 3 bases and J 8 bases; nucleotides not matched to a gene: 8. The CDR3 DNA is TGTGCCAGCTCACCCGGGACAGGCCAGAGGGGCTACACCTTC. Amino acid sequence: CASSPGTGQRGYTF.

This chain connects TRBV29-1 to TRBJ2-1, with 7 bases that match TRBD2. Germline CDR1 reads SQVTM; CDR2 reads ANQGSEA. V was clipped by 0 bases and J by 3 bases; unmatched bases: 5. This CDR3 has 15 residues. In DNA form, the CDR3 reads TGCAGCGTTGAAGAGGCGGGAGCCGTCTACAATGAGCAGTTCTTC. Amino acids: CSVEEAGAVYNEQFF.

The chain has TRBV6-5 and TRBJ2-7, with D perhaps assigned TRBD1 or TRBD2 (5 bases each). The CDR3 is made up of 14 amino acids. In germline, CDR1 is MNHEY, CDR2 SVGAGI. V lost 1 base and J lost 5, with 12 bases in between. The CDR3 region is CASSYLGVPHEQYF. The CDR3 bases are TGTGCCAGCAGTTACTTGGGGGTCCCCCACGAGCAGTACTTC.

This clone was seen a few times. V usage is TRBV14 and J usage is TRBJ1-5; no clear D. The CDR3 is 13 amino acids. Trimming left V 0 bases short and J 9 bases short, with 9 bases between. The germline V gene encodes CDR1 SGHDN and CDR2 FVKESK. The chain's CDR3 is CASSQDQASPQHF. In DNA form, the CDR3 reads TGTGCCAGCAGCCAAGATCAGGCTTCGCCCCAGCATTTT.

This chain connects TRBV19 to TRBJ1-5, with unresolved D. CDR3 length: 14 amino acids. In germline, CDR1 is LNHDA, CDR2 SQIVND (reference sequence). Trimming left V 2 bases short and J 5 bases short, with 10 bases between. The CDR3 coding sequence is TGTGCCAGTAGTATATTAGGCCGAGATCAGCCCCAGCATTTT. Residues: CASSILGRDQPQHF.